This T cell receptor (beta chain) originates from a study of cytomegalovirus exposure and HLA in healthy donors. Study outcomes and limitations: A prior analysis recorded that most TCR beta V segments were productive about 87% or about 30% of the time. Presence/absence analyses took donor sequencing depth as roughly uniform. According to the study, roughly 160 TCR beta chains were cytomegalovirus-associated. An analysis was carried out later, and it reportedly showed fewer N-insertions in an Asian-associated ancestry cluster than the approximately 610-donor mean.

Details on this clone: The antigen remains undetermined.

The germline V gene encodes CDR1 SEHNR and CDR2 FQNEAQ (reference sequence). This CDR3 has 15 residues. The V gene lost 7 bases and the J gene lost 1 base, with 16 bases spanning the gap. The PCR made use of 60 Vbeta and 13 Jbeta primers. Measured with immunoSEQ multiplex PCR; TCRdb has only the in-frame clones, and not every one. This sample carries 85,000 to 100,000 clones, over 60% of them seen once, and the ten largest clones take approximately 15%. The chain couples TRBV7-9 to TRBJ1-1; a weak D match, TRBD1 (6 bases). This TCR derives from a man in his sixties in good health and CMV-seropositive. Sequenced input: PBMCs. The CDR3 region has the DNA TGTGCCAGCATCCTGGGGGGGACAACGAACACTGAAGCTTTCTTT. This sequence encodes CASILGGTTNTEAFF.